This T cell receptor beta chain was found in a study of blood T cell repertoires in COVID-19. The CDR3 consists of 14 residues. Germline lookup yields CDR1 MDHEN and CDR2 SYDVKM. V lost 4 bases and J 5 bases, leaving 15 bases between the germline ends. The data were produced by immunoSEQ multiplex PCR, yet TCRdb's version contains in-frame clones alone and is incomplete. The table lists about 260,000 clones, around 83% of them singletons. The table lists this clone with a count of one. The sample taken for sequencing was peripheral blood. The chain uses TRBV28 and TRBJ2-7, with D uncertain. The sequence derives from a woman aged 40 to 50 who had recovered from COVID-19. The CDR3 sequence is CASSSSSVGHEQYF. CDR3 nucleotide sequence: TGTGCCAGCAGTTCTTCCTCAGTGGGCCACGAGCAGTACTTC.